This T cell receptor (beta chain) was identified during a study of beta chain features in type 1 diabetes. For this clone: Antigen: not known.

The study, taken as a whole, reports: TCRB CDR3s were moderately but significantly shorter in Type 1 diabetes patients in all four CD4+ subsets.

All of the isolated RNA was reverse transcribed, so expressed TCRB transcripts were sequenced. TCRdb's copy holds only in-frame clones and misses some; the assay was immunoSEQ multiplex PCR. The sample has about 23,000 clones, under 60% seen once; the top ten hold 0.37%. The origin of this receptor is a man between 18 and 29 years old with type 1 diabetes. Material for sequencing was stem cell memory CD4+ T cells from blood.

The CDR3 nucleotides read TGTGCCAGCAGCACCTCGGTTGAAGAGACCCAGTACTTC. Translation: CASSTSVEETQYF. The chain carries TRBV28 and TRBJ2-5; D is ambiguous. Trimming left V 6 bases short and J 3 bases short, with 11 bases between. The CDR3 totals 13 residues. The V gene's germline CDR1 is MDHEN and CDR2 SYDVKM.